This T cell receptor beta chain was identified during a study of OX40 agonist ivuxolimab in advanced cancers. Sequencing used immunoSEQ multiplex PCR; TCRdb keeps in-frame clones, though not all of them. The repertoire holds under 13,000 clones, with 77% as singletons. Comments on this clone: What it binds is unknown.

Study-wide results and limits: Fewer expanded clones were found on average in CD4+ than in CD8+ T cells.

Germline-derived CDR1 and CDR2 are SGDLS and YYNGEE. The CDR3 is made up of 11 amino acids. V lost 4 bases, J lost 14 bases, and 15 bases lay in between. This rearrangement joins TRBV9 to TRBJ1-2, with D possibly being TRBD1 (5 bases). This TCR was sampled from an adult with an advanced solid tumor such as melanoma, head and neck, liver or kidney cancer. The starting material was CD4+ or CD8+ T cells sorted from blood, obtained in a trial of the OX40 agonist ivuxolimab. CDR3 nucleotide sequence: TGTGCCAGCAGCACCAGCTCGGGGCTTACCTTC. Amino acid sequence: CASSTSSGLTF.